This T cell receptor (beta chain) comes out of a study of T cell responses to AZD1222 COVID-19 vaccine. General study points: Nearly half of spike-specific TCRs reportedly target variant regions that are unmutated in the B.1.351 and B.1.1.7 variants.

Germline V gene sequence: CDR1 MNHEY, CDR2 SMNVEV (reference sequence). Trimming removed 7 bases at V and 5 bases at J, with 14 bases between. The CDR3 has 13 residues. As for this clone: Its specificity is not known.

The protocol was immunoSEQ multiplex PCR, while the TCRdb copy is restricted to in-frame clones and leaves out a portion. The repertoire holds 90,000 to 130,000 clones, with approximately 83% as singletons. The chain joins TRBV27 to TRBJ1-1; D perhaps matches TRBD1 (5 bases). The sequences come from peripheral blood, collected on day 0 of AZD1222 vaccination. This receptor was taken from an adult in good health. The CDR3 spells CASMAGYLTEAFF. CDR3 nucleotide sequence: TGTGCCAGCATGGCAGGGTACTTGACTGAAGCTTTCTTT.